A selection of T cell receptor beta chains follows, all from one sample in a study of beta chain features in type 1 diabetes. The data were produced by immunoSEQ multiplex PCR, yet TCRdb's version contains in-frame clones alone and is incomplete. The table includes roughly 330,000 clones, approximately 13% detected once. Sample: naive CD4+ T cells from blood. The origin of the receptors is a woman between 18 and 29 years old with type 1 diabetes. The CDR3 runs from the conserved cysteine through the conserved F or W. Fields, in order: clone size, J gene, V gene, D gene, CDR3 protein, CDR3 DNA. The D gene is left open where the match is weak. Clone size is given for some rows only: seen once, a few or many times, or a class if the clone is expanded.

>.|TRBJ2-3|TRBV30|.
CAWSPTAAVVMLDTQYF
TGTGCCTGGAGCCCTACAGCGGCAGTGGTTATGCTGGATACGCAGTATTTT
>.|TRBJ2-6|TRBV7-2|TRBD2
CASSLLASGSTGANVLTF
TGTGCCAGCAGCTTATTGGCTAGCGGGAGTACTGGGGCCAACGTCCTGACTTTC
>few|TRBJ1-5|TRBV6-1|TRBD1
CASRRDSWADRSEHF
TGTGCCAGCAGAAGGGACAGTTGGGCCGATCGCTCGGAGCATTTT
>few|TRBJ1-5|TRBV19|.
CASSINSPGGQPQHF
TGTGCCAGTAGTATAAATTCTCCCGGCGGGCAGCCCCAGCATTTT
>few|TRBJ1-2|TRBV25-1|TRBD1
CASSDPGQGARGYTF
TGTGCCAGCAGTGATCCGGGACAGGGGGCGCGAGGCTACACCTTC
>.|TRBJ2-2|TRBV6-5|.
CASCGRDTGELFF
TGTGCCAGCTGTGGGCGCGACACCGGGGAGCTGTTTTTT
>few|TRBJ2-3|TRBV2|TRBD2
CAGFSGRILLPTDTQYF
TGTGCCGGGTTTAGCGGGCGCATCCTGTTGCCCACAGATACGCAGTATTTT
>.|TRBJ2-3|TRBV28|.
CASSLPEGRGDTQYF
TGTGCCAGCAGTTTGCCGGAGGGCCGGGGAGATACGCAGTATTTT
>.|TRBJ1-1|TRBV29-1|TRBD1
CSVEGTGGTEAFF
TGCAGCGTTGAGGGGACAGGGGGGACTGAAGCTTTCTTT
>.|TRBJ2-3|TRBV7-2|TRBD1
CASSPGQGVTDTQYF
TGTGCCAGCAGCCCCGGACAGGGGGTCACAGATACGCAGTATTTT
>.|TRBJ2-3|TRBV28|.
CASNAVGDTQYF
TGTGCCAGCAATGCGGTGGGAGATACGCAGTATTTT
>.|TRBJ2-2|TRBV5-1|.
CASSLAPTGTLPGGELFF
TGCGCCAGCAGCTTGGCTCCAACAGGGACCCTTCCAGGCGGGGAGCTGTTTTTT
>.|TRBJ2-1|TRBV9|.
CASSPVFTGYNEQFF
TGTGCCAGCAGCCCCGTTTTCACAGGCTACAATGAGCAGTTCTTC
>.|TRBJ2-3|TRBV7-3|.
CASSLTATPGDTQYF
TGTGCCAGCAGCTTAACGGCCACCCCGGGAGATACGCAGTATTTT
>few|TRBJ1-1|TRBV28|.
CASSDTNTEAFF
TGTGCCAGCAGTGACACGAACACTGAAGCTTTCTTT
>few|TRBJ2-7|TRBV30|.
CAWSVLPLSVWQYF
TGTGCCTGGAGTGTACTGCCCCTCTCCGTATGGCAGTACTTC
>.|TRBJ1-3|TRBV20-1|.
CSAYSGNTIYF
TGCAGTGCTTACTCTGGAAACACCATATATTTT
>.|TRBJ1-2|TRBV7-6|.
CAITTGVGYGYTF
TGTGCCATTACAACGGGGGTGGGATATGGCTACACCTTC
>.|TRBJ2-1|TRBV30|TRBD2
CAWSSTSGGWNEQFF
TGTGCCTGGAGTTCTACTAGCGGAGGCTGGAATGAGCAGTTCTTC
>.|TRBJ2-1|TRBV13|TRBD2
CASSIRPSGYYNEQFF
TGTGCCAGCAGCATCCGCCCTAGCGGGTATTACAATGAGCAGTTCTTC
>.|TRBJ1-2|TRBV7-6|.
CASSSGGWSGYTF
TGTGCCAGCAGCTCCGGGGGTTGGTCGGGCTACACCTTC
>.|TRBJ2-1|TRBV11-2|TRBD2
CASSLLGLAGGNEQFF
TGTGCCAGCAGCTTACTGGGACTAGCGGGAGGGAATGAGCAGTTCTTC
>.|TRBJ2-3|TRBV13|TRBD2
CASSGGTSGSVDTQYF
TGTGCCAGCAGCGGGGGGACTAGCGGGAGTGTGGATACGCAGTATTTT
>few|TRBJ2-1|TRBV18|.
CASSIGRDSYNEQFF
TGTGCCAGCTCAATTGGCAGGGACTCCTACAATGAGCAGTTCTTC
>.|TRBJ1-1|TRBV29-1|.
CSVGNSPYTEAFF
TGCAGCGTTGGAAACAGCCCTTACACTGAAGCTTTCTTT